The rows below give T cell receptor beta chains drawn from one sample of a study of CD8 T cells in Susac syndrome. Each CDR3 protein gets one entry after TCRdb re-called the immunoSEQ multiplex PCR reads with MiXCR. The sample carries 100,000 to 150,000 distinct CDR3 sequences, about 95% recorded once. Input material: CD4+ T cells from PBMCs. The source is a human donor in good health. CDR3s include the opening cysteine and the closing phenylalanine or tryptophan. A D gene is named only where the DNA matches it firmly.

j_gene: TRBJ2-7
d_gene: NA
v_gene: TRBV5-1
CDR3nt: TGCGCCAGCAGCCCTGGGACGAACGAGCAGTACTTC
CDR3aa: CASSPGTNEQYF

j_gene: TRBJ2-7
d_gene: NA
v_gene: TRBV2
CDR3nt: TGTGCCAGCAGCCCCAGGGGAGGCGAGCAGTACTTC
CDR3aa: CASSPRGGEQYF

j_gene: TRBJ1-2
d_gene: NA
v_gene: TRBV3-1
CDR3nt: TGTGCCAGCAGCCACAGGAACAGGGTAGTTGGCTACACCTTC
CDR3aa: CASSHRNRVVGYTF

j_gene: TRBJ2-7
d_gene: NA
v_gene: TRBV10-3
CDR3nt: TGTGCCATCAGTGGAGGGAGAGGGTACGAGCAGTACTTC
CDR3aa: CAISGGRGYEQYF

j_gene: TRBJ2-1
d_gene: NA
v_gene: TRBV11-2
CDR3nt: TGTGCCAGCAGCTTAGGGAGGCCCAATGAGCAGTTCTTC
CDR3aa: CASSLGRPNEQFF

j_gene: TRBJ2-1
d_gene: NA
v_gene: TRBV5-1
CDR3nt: TGCGCCAGCAGGCCGGACCTGATGGGTGAGCAGTTCTTC
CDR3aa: CASRPDLMGEQFF

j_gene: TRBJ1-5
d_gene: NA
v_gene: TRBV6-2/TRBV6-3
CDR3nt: TGTGCCAGCAGTCCTACGACCTACCTTGCGGGGGCTGTACAGCCCCAGCATTTT
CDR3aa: CASSPTTYLAGAVQPQHF

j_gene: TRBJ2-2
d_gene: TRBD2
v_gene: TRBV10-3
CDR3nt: TGTGCCATCAGTGGGGATAGCGGGAAAGGCACCGGGGAGCTGTTTTTT
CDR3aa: CAISGDSGKGTGELFF

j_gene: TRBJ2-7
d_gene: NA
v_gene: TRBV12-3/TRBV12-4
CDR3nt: TGTGCCAGCAGTTTTTCAGTAGGCTCGCTCGAGCAGTACTTC
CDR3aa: CASSFSVGSLEQYF

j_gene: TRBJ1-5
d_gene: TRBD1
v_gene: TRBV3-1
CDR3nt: TGTGCCAGCAGCCAGACAGGGGTGATTCAGCCCCAGCATTTT
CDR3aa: CASSQTGVIQPQHF

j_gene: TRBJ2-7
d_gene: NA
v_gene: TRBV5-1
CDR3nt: TGCGCCAGCAGCTTGGCCTTGAGAAACGAGCAGTACTTC
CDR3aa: CASSLALRNEQYF

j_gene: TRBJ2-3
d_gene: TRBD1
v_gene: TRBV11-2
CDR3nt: TGTGCCAGCAGCCTTTGGGACAGCTATAGCACAGATACGCAGTATTTT
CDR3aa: CASSLWDSYSTDTQYF

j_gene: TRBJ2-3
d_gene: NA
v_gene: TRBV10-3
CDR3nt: TGTGCCATCAGTGTCGGGACCAACACAGATACGCAGTATTTT
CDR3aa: CAISVGTNTDTQYF

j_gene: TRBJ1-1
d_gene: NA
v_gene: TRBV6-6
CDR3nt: TGTGCCAGCAGTTATGAGGGTGTCGGGAACACTGAAGCTTTCTTT
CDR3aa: CASSYEGVGNTEAFF

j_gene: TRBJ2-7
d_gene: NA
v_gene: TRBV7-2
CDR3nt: TGTGCCAGCAGCCCCAGGACGGCCTACGAGCAGTACTTC
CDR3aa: CASSPRTAYEQYF

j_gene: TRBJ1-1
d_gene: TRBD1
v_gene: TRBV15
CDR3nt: TGTGCCACCAGCAGAGTAGGGACAGGGTCTACGAACACTGAAGCTTTCTTT
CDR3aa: CATSRVGTGSTNTEAFF

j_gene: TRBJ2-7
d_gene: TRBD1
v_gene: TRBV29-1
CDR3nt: TGCAGCGTTGGGCGGGACAGGGCCCTCGAGCAGTACTTC
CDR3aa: CSVGRDRALEQYF

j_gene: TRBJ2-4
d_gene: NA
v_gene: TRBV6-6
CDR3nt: TGTGCCAGCAGACTCCGGGTGAATAAAAACATTCAGTACTTC
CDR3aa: CASRLRVNKNIQYF

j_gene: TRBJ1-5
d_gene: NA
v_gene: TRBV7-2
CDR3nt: TGTGCCAGCAGCCTCAACGGGGATCAGCCCCAGCATTTT
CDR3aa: CASSLNGDQPQHF

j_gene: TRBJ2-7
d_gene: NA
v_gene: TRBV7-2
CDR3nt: TGTGCCAGCAGCTTTCACCACGAGCAGTACTTC
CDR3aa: CASSFHHEQYF

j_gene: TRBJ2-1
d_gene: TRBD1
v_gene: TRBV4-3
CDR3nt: TGCGCCAGCAGCCCCCTCCCGGGACAGGCATACAATGAGCAGTTCTTC
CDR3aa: CASSPLPGQAYNEQFF

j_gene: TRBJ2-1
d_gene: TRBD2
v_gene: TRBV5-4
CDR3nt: TGTGCCAGCAGCGCGGGACTAGCGGGTTCCTACAATGAGCAGTTCTTC
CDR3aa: CASSAGLAGSYNEQFF

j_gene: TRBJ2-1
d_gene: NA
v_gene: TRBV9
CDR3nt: TGTGCCAGCAGCGTAGGGGGGTTCTCCTACAATGAGCAGTTCTTC
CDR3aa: CASSVGGFSYNEQFF

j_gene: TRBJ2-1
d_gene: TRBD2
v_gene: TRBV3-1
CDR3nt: TGTGCCAGCAGCCAGGCCCGTAGCGGGAGAAGCGCCTACAATGAGCAGTTCTTC
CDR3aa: CASSQARSGRSAYNEQFF

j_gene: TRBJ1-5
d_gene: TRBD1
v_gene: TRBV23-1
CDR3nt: TGCGCCAGCAGTTGCCCGACAGGGGTAAACCCGACCAGCAATCAGCCCCAGCATTTT
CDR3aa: CASSCPTGVNPTSNQPQHF

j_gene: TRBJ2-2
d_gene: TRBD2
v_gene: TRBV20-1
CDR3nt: TGCAGTGCTAAACGACTAGCGGGTAACACCGGGGAGCTGTTTTTT
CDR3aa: CSAKRLAGNTGELFF

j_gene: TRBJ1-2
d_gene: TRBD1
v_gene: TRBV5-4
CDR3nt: TGTGCCAGCAGCTTACCGACAGGGGTCTACGGCTACACCTTC
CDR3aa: CASSLPTGVYGYTF

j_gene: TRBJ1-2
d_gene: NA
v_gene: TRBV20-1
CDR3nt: TGCAGTGCTAGGGTTGCACTGTTCTATGGCTACACCTTC
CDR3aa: CSARVALFYGYTF

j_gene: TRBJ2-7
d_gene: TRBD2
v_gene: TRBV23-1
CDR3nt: TGCGCCAGCAGTCCCCCATTAGCGGGAGGTTCCTACGAGCAGTACTTC
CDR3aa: CASSPPLAGGSYEQYF

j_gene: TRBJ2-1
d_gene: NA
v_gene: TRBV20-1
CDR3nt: TGCAGTGCTAGTAAGTCGGCAGATGAGCAGTTCTTC
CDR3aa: CSASKSADEQFF

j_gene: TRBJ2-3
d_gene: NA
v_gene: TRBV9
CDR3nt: TGTGCCAGCAGCGTAGTGGCAGGGACTAGCACAGATACGCAGTATTTT
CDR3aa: CASSVVAGTSTDTQYF

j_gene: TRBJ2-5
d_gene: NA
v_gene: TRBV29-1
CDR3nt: TGCAGCGTTGAACCAGGCTTTTACTTC
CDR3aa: CSVEPGFYF

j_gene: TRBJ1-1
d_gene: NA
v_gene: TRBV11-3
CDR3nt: TGTGCCAGCAGCTTAGGCACAGAGAACACTGAAGCTTTCTTT
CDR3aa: CASSLGTENTEAFF

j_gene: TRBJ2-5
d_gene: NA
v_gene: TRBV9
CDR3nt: TGTGCCAGCAGCGTAGAACAAGAGACCCAGTACTTC
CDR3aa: CASSVEQETQYF

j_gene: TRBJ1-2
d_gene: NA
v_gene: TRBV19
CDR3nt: TGTGCCAGTAGTATCGGGGATTATGGCTACACCTTC
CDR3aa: CASSIGDYGYTF

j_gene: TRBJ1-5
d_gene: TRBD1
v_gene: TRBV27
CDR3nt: TGTGCCAGCAGGGACAGGGGTGGAAATCAGCCCCAGCATTTT
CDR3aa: CASRDRGGNQPQHF

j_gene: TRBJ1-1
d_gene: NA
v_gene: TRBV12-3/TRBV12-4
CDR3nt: TGTGCCAGCAGTTCGGGGGAGTTAGGTGAAGCTTTCTTT
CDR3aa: CASSSGELGEAFF

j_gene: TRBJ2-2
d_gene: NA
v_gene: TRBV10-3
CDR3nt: TGTGCCGCCCGGGAAACCCTAGCCGGGGAGCTGTTTTTT
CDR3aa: CAARETLAGELFF

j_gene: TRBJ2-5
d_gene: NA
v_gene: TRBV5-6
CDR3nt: TGTGCCAGCAGCGGACCCCCCCTCGGCGTGGACCAAGAGACCCAGTACTTC
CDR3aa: CASSGPPLGVDQETQYF

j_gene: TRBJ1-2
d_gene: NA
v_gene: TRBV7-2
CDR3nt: TGTGCCAGCAGCGGCCAGGTCCCTGGCTATGGCTACACCTTC
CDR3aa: CASSGQVPGYGYTF

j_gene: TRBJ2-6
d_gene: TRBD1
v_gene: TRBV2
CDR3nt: TGTGCCAGCAGTGATAGGGCAGGGGGACCGTCTGGGGCCAACGTCCTGACTTTC
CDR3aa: CASSDRAGGPSGANVLTF

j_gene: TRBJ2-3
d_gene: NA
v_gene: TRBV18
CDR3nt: TGTGCCAGCTCACCGACGGCTCTTTGGGATACGCAGTATTTT
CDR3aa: CASSPTALWDTQYF